This record concerns one T cell receptor beta chain sequence. Its cognate antigen is unknown. PCR amplification relied on 60 Vbeta primers (plus 13 Jbeta primers). Some clones are missing from TCRdb's copy, which holds only in-frame ones; the method was immunoSEQ multiplex PCR. The sample carries roughly 87,000 clones, about 69% recorded once. The sample belongs to a study of cytomegalovirus exposure and HLA in healthy donors. Study outcomes and limitations: Later analysis suggested most CMV-associated TCR beta chains were HLA-restricted. In a later analysis, HLA-C alleles had the fewest associated TCRs, DRB1 alleles the most.

Donors were nominally healthy when sampled, though unrecorded immune exposures were likely. The CDR3 sequence is 14 residues long. Germline CDR1 SGHDT, CDR2 YYEEEE. With 7 bases clipped from V and 3 bases from J, the junction kept 6 bases outside the gene matches. Sequencing was carried out using PBMCs. The TCR sequence derives from a man aged 55 to 70 in good health and CMV-seronegative. The chain joins TRBV5-6 to TRBJ2-7, with 11 positions matching TRBD1. The CDR3 spells CASSPGTGGYEQYF. For the CDR3, the DNA is TGTGCCAGCTCCCCCGGGACAGGGGGCTACGAGCAGTACTTC.